A selection of T cell receptor beta chains follows, all from one sample in a study of blood T cell repertoires in COVID-19. Method: immunoSEQ multiplex PCR; TCRdb's copy keeps in-frame clones and lacks some. The repertoire includes 150,000 to 200,000 clones, 80% to 90% of them detected once, and roughly 11% sits in the top ten. Sequences were obtained from peripheral blood. The receptors were sampled from a human donor with active or convalescent COVID-19. The donor label of this sample is uncertain. Both conserved end residues are part of each CDR3.

V gene: TRBV4-1; J gene: TRBJ2-7; CDR3 protein: CASSPSVPGLAMVSYEQYF
V gene: TRBV7-2; J gene: TRBJ1-5; CDR3 protein: CASSLYGNQPQHF
V gene: TRBV10-3; J gene: TRBJ2-1; CDR3 protein: CAISKGLAGVLDEQFF
V gene: TRBV7-3; J gene: TRBJ2-3; CDR3 protein: CASSLGLSTDTQYF
V gene: TRBV7-9; J gene: TRBJ2-2; CDR3 protein: CASSGFQTGGQLFF
V gene: TRBV28; J gene: TRBJ2-5; CDR3 protein: CASSSGDKASIRETQYF
V gene: TRBV7-2; J gene: TRBJ2-7; CDR3 protein: CASSPPDLAGRAQQYF
V gene: TRBV4-2; J gene: TRBJ2-7; CDR3 protein: CASSPDWLSYEQYF
V gene: TRBV9; J gene: TRBJ1-3; CDR3 protein: CASSVEPGKSSGNTIYF
V gene: TRBV9; J gene: TRBJ2-1; CDR3 protein: CASSEPGGTSGSYNEQFF
V gene: TRBV29-1; J gene: TRBJ2-1; CDR3 protein: CSVDGQREGSYNEQFF
V gene: TRBV4-1; J gene: TRBJ1-5; CDR3 protein: CASSRGGLVLSNQPQHF
V gene: TRBV5-1; J gene: TRBJ2-1; CDR3 protein: CASSLTDRTYNEQFF
V gene: TRBV3-1/TRBV3-2; J gene: TRBJ2-2; CDR3 protein: CASSHLRTSGNTGELFF
V gene: TRBV4-1; J gene: TRBJ1-3; CDR3 protein: CASSRKGLVSGNTIYF
V gene: TRBV7-3; J gene: TRBJ2-3; CDR3 protein: CASSLLWGVPDTQYF
V gene: TRBV28; J gene: TRBJ1-3; CDR3 protein: CASSFSSGNTIYF
V gene: TRBV20-1; J gene: TRBJ2-5; CDR3 protein: CSASYGLAGYQETQYF
V gene: TRBV14; J gene: TRBJ2-3; CDR3 protein: CASSHGGKSTDTQYF
V gene: TRBV4-2; J gene: TRBJ2-1; CDR3 protein: CASSQEATNSYNEQFF
V gene: TRBV11-2; J gene: TRBJ1-2; CDR3 protein: CASQLTQGTLYGYTF
V gene: TRBV28; J gene: TRBJ2-3; CDR3 protein: CASRLPPGTGGAGRRTDTQYF
V gene: TRBV5-1; J gene: TRBJ2-7; CDR3 protein: CASSFGRSNEQYF
V gene: TRBV28; J gene: TRBJ2-2; CDR3 protein: CASSLGATPNTGELFF
V gene: TRBV6-5; J gene: TRBJ2-1; CDR3 protein: CASMPRSSYNEQFF
V gene: TRBV7-2; J gene: TRBJ1-2; CDR3 protein: CASSLGQGHYGYTF
V gene: TRBV19; J gene: TRBJ2-5; CDR3 protein: CASSIGRGRGSRETQYF
V gene: TRBV19; J gene: TRBJ2-6; CDR3 protein: CASSTSDGLASSGANVLTF
V gene: TRBV5-1; J gene: TRBJ2-7; CDR3 protein: CASSSDRDEQYF
V gene: TRBV24-1; J gene: TRBJ1-2; CDR3 protein: CATSDPARRSGGYTF
V gene: TRBV28; J gene: TRBJ1-3; CDR3 protein: CASSLGGHLGNTIYF
V gene: TRBV5-1; J gene: TRBJ2-7; CDR3 protein: CASHPGQSYEQYF
V gene: TRBV12-5; J gene: TRBJ2-1; CDR3 protein: CASGLVPEGANSYNEQFF
V gene: TRBV7-9; J gene: TRBJ1-2; CDR3 protein: CASSLRGGYTF
V gene: TRBV27; J gene: TRBJ2-7; CDR3 protein: CASNPGGGSRPYEQYF
V gene: TRBV19; J gene: TRBJ1-5; CDR3 protein: CASSIPGQGNVGNQPQHF
V gene: TRBV7-2; J gene: TRBJ2-2; CDR3 protein: CASSSRTSGASPGELFF
V gene: TRBV19; J gene: TRBJ1-6; CDR3 protein: CASCRTDNNSPLHF
V gene: TRBV9; J gene: TRBJ2-7; CDR3 protein: CASSDSGRSPLNEQYF
V gene: TRBV5-3; J gene: TRBJ2-2; CDR3 protein: CARSLRRLAGGNTGELFF
V gene: TRBV3-1/TRBV3-2; J gene: TRBJ2-7; CDR3 protein: CASSQDSSGRGTYF
V gene: TRBV9; J gene: TRBJ2-1; CDR3 protein: CASSSPQGYNEQFF
V gene: TRBV5-1; J gene: TRBJ2-6; CDR3 protein: CASSFALPLAGGPNSGANVLTF
V gene: TRBV3-1/TRBV3-2; J gene: TRBJ2-7; CDR3 protein: CASSQGGPAAGGYEQYF
V gene: TRBV5-1; J gene: TRBJ1-6; CDR3 protein: CASSLAGGDNSPLHF
V gene: TRBV28; J gene: TRBJ1-1; CDR3 protein: CASSLGSTEAFF
V gene: TRBV11-1; J gene: TRBJ2-2; CDR3 protein: CASSLSIAGELFF
V gene: TRBV6-5; J gene: TRBJ2-7; CDR3 protein: CASSYSQGAYEQYF
V gene: TRBV21-1; J gene: TRBJ1-5; CDR3 protein: CAPRIAVERPQHF
V gene: TRBV6-6; J gene: TRBJ2-7; CDR3 protein: CASSYGGLEQYF
V gene: TRBV4-1; J gene: TRBJ2-7; CDR3 protein: CASSPRVTGGSYEQYF